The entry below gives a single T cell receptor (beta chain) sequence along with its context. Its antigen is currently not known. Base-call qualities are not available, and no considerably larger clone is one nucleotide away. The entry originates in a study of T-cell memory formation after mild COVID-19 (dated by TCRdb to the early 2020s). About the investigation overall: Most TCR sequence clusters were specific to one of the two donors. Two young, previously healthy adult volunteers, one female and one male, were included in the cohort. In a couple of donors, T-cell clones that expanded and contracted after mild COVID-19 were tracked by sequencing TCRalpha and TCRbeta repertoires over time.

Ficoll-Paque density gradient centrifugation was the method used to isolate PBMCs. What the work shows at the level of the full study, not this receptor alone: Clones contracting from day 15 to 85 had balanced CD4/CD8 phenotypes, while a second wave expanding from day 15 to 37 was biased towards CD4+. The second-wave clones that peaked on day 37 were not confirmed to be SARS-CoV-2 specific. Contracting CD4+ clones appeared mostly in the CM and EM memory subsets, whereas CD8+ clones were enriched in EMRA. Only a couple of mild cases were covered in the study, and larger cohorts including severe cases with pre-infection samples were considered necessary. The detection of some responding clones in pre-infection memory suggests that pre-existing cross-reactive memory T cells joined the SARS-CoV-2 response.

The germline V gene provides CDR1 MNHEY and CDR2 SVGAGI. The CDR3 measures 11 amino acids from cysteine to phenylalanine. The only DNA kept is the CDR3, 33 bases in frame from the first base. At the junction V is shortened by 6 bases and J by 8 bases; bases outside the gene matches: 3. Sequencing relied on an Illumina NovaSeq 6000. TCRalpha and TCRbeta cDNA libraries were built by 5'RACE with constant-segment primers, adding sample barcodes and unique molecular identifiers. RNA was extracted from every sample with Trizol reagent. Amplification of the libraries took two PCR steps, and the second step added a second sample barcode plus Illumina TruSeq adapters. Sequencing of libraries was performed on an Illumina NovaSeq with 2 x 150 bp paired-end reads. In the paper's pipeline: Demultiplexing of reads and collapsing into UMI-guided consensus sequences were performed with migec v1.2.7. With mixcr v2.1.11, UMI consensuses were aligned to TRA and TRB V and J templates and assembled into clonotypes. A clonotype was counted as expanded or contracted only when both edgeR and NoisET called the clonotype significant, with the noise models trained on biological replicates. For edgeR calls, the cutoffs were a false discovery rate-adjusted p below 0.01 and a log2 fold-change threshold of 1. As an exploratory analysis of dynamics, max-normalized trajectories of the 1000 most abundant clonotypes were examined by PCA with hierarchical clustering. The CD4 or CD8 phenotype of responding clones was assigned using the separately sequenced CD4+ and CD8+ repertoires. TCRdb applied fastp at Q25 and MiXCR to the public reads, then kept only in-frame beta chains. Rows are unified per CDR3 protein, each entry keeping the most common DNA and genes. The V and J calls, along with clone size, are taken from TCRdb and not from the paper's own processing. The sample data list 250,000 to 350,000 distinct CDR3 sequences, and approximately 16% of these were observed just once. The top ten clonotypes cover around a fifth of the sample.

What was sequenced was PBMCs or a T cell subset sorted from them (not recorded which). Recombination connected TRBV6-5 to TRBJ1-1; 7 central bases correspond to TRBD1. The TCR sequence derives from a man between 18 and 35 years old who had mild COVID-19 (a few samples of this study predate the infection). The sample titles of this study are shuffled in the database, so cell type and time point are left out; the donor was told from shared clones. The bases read TGTGCCAGCAGGCAGACAGGGGAAGCTTTCTTT. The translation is CASRQTGEAFF.